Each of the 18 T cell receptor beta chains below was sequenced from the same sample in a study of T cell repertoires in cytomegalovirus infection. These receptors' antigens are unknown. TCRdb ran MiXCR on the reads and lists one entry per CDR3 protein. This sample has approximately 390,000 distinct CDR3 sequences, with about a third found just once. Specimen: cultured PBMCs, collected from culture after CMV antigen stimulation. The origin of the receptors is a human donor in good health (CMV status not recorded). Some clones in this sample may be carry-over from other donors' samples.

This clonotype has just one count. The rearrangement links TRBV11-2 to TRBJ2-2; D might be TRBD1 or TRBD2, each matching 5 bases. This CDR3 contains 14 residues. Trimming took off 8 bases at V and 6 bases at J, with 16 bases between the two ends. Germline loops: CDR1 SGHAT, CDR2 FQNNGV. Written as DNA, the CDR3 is TGTGCCAGCGGGTTCATCAGGGACCCCGGGGAGCTGTTTTTT. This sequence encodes CASGFIRDPGELFF. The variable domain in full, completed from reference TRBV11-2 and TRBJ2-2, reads EAGVAQSPRYKIIEKRQSVAFWCNPISGHATLYWYQQILGQGPKLLIQFQNNGVVDDSQLPKDRFSAERLKGVDSTLKIQPAKLEDSAVYLCASGFIRDPGELFFGEGSRLTVL.

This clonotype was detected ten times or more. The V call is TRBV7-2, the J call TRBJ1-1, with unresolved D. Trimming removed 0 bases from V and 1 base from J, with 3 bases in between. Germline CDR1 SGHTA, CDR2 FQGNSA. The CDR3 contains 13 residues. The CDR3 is CASSLAGNTEAFF. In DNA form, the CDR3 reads TGTGCCAGCAGCTTAGCAGGGAACACTGAAGCTTTCTTT.

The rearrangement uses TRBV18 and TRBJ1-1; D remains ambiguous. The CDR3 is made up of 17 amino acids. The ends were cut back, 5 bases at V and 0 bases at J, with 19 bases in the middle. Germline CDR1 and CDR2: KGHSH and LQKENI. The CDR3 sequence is CASSGLSIYTLNTEAFF. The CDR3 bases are TGTGCCAGCTCAGGGTTATCGATTTATACTTTGAACACTGAAGCTTTCTTT.

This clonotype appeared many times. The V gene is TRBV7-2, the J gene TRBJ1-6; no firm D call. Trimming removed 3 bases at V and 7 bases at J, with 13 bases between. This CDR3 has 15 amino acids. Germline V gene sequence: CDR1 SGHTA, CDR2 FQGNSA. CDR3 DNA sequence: TGTGCCAGCAGCTTCCAAGGTCTAATCAATTCACCCCTCCACTTT. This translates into CASSFQGLINSPLHF.

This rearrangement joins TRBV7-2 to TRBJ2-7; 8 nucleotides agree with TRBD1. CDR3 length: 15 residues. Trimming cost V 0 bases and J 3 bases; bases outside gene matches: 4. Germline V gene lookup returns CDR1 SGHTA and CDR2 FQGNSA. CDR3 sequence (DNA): TGTGCCAGCAGCTTAGCGGCAGGGGGCTACTACGAGCAGTACGTC. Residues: CASSLAAGGYYEQYV.

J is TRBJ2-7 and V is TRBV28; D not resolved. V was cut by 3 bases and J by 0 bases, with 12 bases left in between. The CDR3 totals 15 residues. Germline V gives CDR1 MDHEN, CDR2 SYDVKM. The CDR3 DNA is TGTGCCAGCAGTTTCAATATGTACGGCTCCTACGAGCAGTACTTC. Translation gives CASSFNMYGSYEQYF.

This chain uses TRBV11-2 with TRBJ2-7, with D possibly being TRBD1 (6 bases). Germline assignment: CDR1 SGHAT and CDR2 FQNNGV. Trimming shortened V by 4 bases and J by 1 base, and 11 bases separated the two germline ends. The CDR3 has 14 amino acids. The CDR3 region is CASSSDSHSYEQYV. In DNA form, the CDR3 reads TGTGCCAGCAGCTCGGACAGCCATTCCTACGAGCAGTACGTC.

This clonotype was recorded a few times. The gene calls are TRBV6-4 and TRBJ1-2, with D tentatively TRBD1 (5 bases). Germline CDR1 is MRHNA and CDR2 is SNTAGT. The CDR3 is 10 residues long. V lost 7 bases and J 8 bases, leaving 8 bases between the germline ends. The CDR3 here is CASNEGGYTF. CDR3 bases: TGTGCCAGCAATGAGGGGGGCTACACCTTC.

DNA for the CDR3: TGTGCCAGCAGCACTACAGGGTACGGGGCCTACGAGCAGTACTTC. Translated, it gives CASSTTGYGAYEQYF. The rearrangement joins TRBV7-2 to TRBJ2-7; perhaps TRBD1 as D (6 bases). The CDR3 contains 15 residues. The germline gives CDR1 SGHTA, CDR2 FQGNSA. The germline V and J ends were trimmed by 5 bases and 2 bases, with 16 bases remaining between them.

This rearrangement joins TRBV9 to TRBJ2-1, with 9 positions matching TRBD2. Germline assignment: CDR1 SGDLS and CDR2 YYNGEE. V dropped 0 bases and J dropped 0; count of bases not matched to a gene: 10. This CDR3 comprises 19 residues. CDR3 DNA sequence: TGTGCCAGCAGCGTAGCAGGCGGGAGGGCCCTTAGCTCCTACAATGAGCAGTTCTTC. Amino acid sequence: CASSVAGGRALSSYNEQFF.

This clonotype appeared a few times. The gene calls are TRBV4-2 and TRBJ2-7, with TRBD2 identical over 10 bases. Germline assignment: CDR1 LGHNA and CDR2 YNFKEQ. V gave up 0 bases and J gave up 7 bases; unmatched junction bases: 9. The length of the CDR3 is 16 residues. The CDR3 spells CASSQDNLAGVEEQYF. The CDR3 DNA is TGTGCCAGCAGCCAAGATAATCTAGCGGGAGTAGAAGAGCAGTACTTC.

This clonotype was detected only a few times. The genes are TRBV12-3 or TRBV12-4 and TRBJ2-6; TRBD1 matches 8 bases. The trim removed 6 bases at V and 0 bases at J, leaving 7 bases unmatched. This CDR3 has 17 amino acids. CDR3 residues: CASRKQGGISGANVLTF. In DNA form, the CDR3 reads TGTGCCAGCAGGAAACAGGGGGGCATCTCTGGGGCCAACGTCCTGACTTTC.

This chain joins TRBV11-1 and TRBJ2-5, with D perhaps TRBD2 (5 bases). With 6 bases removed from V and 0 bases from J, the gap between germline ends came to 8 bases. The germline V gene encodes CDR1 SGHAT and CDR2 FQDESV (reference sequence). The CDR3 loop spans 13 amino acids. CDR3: CASSTDYQETQYF. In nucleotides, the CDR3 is TGTGCCAGCAGTACGGACTACCAAGAGACCCAGTACTTC.

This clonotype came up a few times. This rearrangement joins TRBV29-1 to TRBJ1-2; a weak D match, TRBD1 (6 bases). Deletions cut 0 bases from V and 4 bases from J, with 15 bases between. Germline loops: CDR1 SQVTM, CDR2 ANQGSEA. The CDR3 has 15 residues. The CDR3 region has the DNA TGCAGCGTTGAAGATCTTTCGACAGGAGCCTATGGCTACACCTTC. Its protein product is CSVEDLSTGAYGYTF.

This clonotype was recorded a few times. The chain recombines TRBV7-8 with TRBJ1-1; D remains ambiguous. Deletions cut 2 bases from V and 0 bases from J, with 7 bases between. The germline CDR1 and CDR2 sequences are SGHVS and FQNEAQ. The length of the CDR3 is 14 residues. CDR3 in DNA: TGTGCCAGCAGCTTACCCCGGATGAACACTGAAGCTTTCTTT. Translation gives CASSLPRMNTEAFF.

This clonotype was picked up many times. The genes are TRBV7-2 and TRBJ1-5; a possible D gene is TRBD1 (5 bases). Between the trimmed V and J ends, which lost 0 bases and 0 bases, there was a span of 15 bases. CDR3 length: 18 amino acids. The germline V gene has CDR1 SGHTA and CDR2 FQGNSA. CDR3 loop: CASSLAPGQDDSNQPQHF. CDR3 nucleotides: TGTGCCAGCAGCTTAGCCCCGGGGCAGGACGATAGCAATCAGCCCCAGCATTTT.

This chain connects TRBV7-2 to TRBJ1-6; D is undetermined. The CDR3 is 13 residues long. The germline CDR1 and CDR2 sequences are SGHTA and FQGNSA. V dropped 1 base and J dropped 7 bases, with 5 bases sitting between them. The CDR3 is CASSLVENSPLHF. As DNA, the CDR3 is TGTGCCAGCAGCTTAGTGGAGAATTCACCCCTCCACTTT.

The CDR3 is CASSQVVTPEYNSPLHF. The CDR3 nucleotides are TGCGCCAGCAGCCAAGTGGTTACCCCTGAATATAATTCACCCCTCCACTTT. The V gene is TRBV4-1, the J gene TRBJ1-6, with no clear D. CDR1 and CDR2 from the germline V gene are MGHRA and YSYEKL. V was shortened by 1 base and J by 4 bases, with 14 bases between the two germline ends. This CDR3 spans 17 amino acids.